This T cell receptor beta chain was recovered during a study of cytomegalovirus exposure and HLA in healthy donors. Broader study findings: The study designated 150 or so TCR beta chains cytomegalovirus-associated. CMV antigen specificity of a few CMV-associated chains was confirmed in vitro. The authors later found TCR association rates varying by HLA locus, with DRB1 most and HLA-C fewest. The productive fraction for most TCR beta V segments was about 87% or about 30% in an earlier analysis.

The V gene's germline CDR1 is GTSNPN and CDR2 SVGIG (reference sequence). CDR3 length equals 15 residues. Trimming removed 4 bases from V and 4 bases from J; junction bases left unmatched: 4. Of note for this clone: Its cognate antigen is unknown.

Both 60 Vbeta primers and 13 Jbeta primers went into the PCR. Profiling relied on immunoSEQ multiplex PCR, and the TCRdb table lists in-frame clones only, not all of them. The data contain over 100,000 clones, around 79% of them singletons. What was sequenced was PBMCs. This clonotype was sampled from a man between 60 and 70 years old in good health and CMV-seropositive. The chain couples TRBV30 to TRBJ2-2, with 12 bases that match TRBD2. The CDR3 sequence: CAWTWGLAGTGELFF. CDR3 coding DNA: TGTGCCTGGACCTGGGGACTAGCGGGCACCGGGGAGCTGTTTTTT.